This T cell receptor beta chain appears in the sequencing data of a study of shared clonotypes between healthy human individuals. The CDR3 is 16 residues long. CDR1 and CDR2 from the germline V gene are SGHVS and FQNEAQ. Trimming cost V 5 bases and J 1 base; bases outside gene matches: 8. Sequenced by immunoSEQ multiplex PCR; TCRdb stores in-frame clones only, minus some. The sample has 650,000 to 800,000 clones, over 55% seen once. V is TRBV7-8 and J is TRBJ2-7, with 10 bases that match TRBD2. This TCR was recovered from a woman aged 25 to 39 in good health. The specimen was memory CD4+ T cells sorted from blood. Subset specified: CD45RA-negative fraction. The CDR3: CASSLGLARGSYEQYF. The CDR3 bases are TGTGCCAGCAGCCTGGGACTAGCGAGGGGATCCTACGAGCAGTACTTC.